Here is one T cell receptor (beta chain) with its context. What it binds is unknown. CDR1 ENHRY and CDR2 SYGVKD come from the germline V gene. V was clipped by 0 bases and J by 5 bases, with 7 bases between them. This CDR3 comprises 13 residues. The investigators reverse transcribed all of the isolated RNA, so they sequenced expressed TCRB transcripts. Using immunoSEQ multiplex PCR, the repertoire was profiled, and TCRdb retains in-frame clones only, with some absent. The data contain approximately 150,000 clones, 50% to 70% of them seen just once; the ten biggest clones take up about 0.1%. These data come from a study of beta chain features in type 1 diabetes. The overall study: Similarity in age, gender and cell yields was seen between patients and healthy donors. Study results and limitations: cDNA-based reads could over-represent cells with high TCR expression. TCRB rearrangement may or may not be influenced by HLA type; here this remained unresolved. Significant though moderate, a shortening of TCRB CDR3s appeared in all four CD4+ subsets of Type 1 diabetes patients.

One heparinised draw, averaging around 0.12 L, was taken per donor. This sequence originates from a young man with type 1 diabetes. Sequences were obtained from naive CD4+ T cells from blood. This chain connects TRBV10-3 to TRBJ1-1; D is uncertain. The CDR3, as DNA: TGTGCCATCAGTGAGTCGGAGCCGACTGAAGCTTTCTTT. Amino acid sequence: CAISESEPTEAFF.